This T cell receptor beta chain stems from a study of spatial heterogeneity in lung cancer. In the study overall: Within tumor regions, the number of TCR transcripts tracked closely with a T cell module score obtained from matched bulk RNA-seq.

Broader study findings: Regional and ubiquitous nonsynonymous mutations were tracked by counts of regional and ubiquitous expanded TCRs, respectively. Of tumor T cells, an estimated coverage of about 6.4% was reached for alpha chains and roughly 13% for beta chains. Within tumors, counts of expanded alpha and beta TCRs tracked tumor mutation counts.

Using its own MiXCR run on the 5' RACE reads, TCRdb lists one record per CDR3 protein. The sample yields around 18,000 distinct CDR3 sequences, approximately 5.6% seen once. There are many counts of this clonotype. Antigen unknown. A library made for alpha chains picked up this beta chain off target, so its size means little. J was trimmed by 0 bases and V by 6 bases; bases with no gene match: 7. The CDR3 sequence is 15 residues long. CDR1 MDHEN and CDR2 SYDVKM come from the germline V gene. Time point denoted: sample taken at primary tumor resection. Tumor, nontumor lung or frozen PBMC supplied whole RNA that was sequenced unsorted.

The chain couples TRBV28 to TRBJ2-5, with 7 positions matching TRBD2. This sample comprised lung tumor tissue, obtained at surgery. This receptor was taken from a female donor with early-stage non-small cell lung cancer. The CDR3 bases are TGTGCCAGCAGACCGTCGGGGGGTTACCAAGAGACCCAGTACTTC. Translation gives CASRPSGGYQETQYF.